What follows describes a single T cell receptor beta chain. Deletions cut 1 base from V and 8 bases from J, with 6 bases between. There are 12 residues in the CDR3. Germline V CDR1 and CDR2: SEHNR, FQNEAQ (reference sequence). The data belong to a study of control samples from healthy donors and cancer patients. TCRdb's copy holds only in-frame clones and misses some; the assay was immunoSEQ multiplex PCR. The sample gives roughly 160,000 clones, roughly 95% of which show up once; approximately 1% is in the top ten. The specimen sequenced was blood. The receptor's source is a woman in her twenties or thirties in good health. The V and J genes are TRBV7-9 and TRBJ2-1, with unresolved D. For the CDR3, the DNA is TGTGCCAGCAGCTTAGGTTCGCATGAGCAGTTCTTC. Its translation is CASSLGSHEQFF.